The 27 T cell receptor beta chains presented below share a single source sample, sequenced in a study of human T cells and chemical hapten exposure. MiXCR was run by TCRdb on the RACE reads, yielding one entry per CDR3 protein. Of some 84,000 distinct CDR3 sequences in the sample, 9.5% to 14% were seen once. Time point reported: patch test 3, about 24 weeks after DPC sensitization. The treatment was: therapeutic diphenylcyclopropenone sensitization with weekly scalp DPC. Sequences were derived from whole blood, sampled in connection with sensitization to the hapten diphenylcyclopropenone (DPC). Receptors were obtained from a woman between 45 and 65 years old with alopecia areata. Some clones in this sample may be carry-over from other donors' samples.

This clonotype was picked up a small number of times. CDR3 DNA: TGCGCCAGCAGTAATAGCGGGAGGGGAACAGATACGCAGTATTTT. Its translation: CASSNSGRGTDTQYF. The chain carries TRBV5-1 and TRBJ2-3; 11 positions match TRBD2. This CDR3 spans 15 amino acids. V dropped 5 bases and J dropped 3; count of bases not matched to a gene: 5. Looked up from germline, CDR1 is SGHRS and CDR2 is YFSETQ.

A few counts support this clonotype. This chain joins TRBV6-6 and TRBJ2-3; 8 nucleotides align to TRBD2. V gave up 6 bases and J gave up 0 bases; unmatched junction bases: 5. Germline CDR1 MNHNY, CDR2 SVGAGI (reference sequence). The CDR3 is 15 residues long. The CDR3 here is CASRRLAGSTDTQYF. The CDR3 DNA sequence: TGTGCCAGCAGACGGCTAGCGGGTAGCACAGATACGCAGTATTTT.

V gene TRBV28 combines with J gene TRBJ2-7; D unresolved. V lost 2 bases to trimming and J lost 0 bases, with 8 bases between them. This CDR3 comprises 14 residues. Germline loops: CDR1 MDHEN, CDR2 SYDVKM. CDR3 sequence reads: CASSLGISSYEQYF. As DNA, the CDR3 is TGTGCCAGCAGTTTAGGGATAAGCTCCTACGAGCAGTACTTC.

This clonotype was counted ten times or more. The gene calls are TRBV30 and TRBJ1-1, with D perhaps matching TRBD1 (5 bases). Trimming took off 3 bases at V and 0 bases at J, with 8 bases between the two ends. In germline, CDR1 is GTSNPN, CDR2 SVGIG (reference sequence). This CDR3 region has 13 residues. CDR3 in amino acids: CAWRNRLNTEAFF. CDR3 sequence (DNA): TGTGCCTGGAGAAACAGGCTGAACACTGAAGCTTTCTTT.

The sample holds many counts of this clonotype. The gene calls are TRBV3-1 and TRBJ2-5, with 8 bases lining up with TRBD2. V lost 4 bases to trimming and J lost 5 bases; unmatched junction nucleotides: 9. Germline V CDR1 and CDR2: LGHDT, YNNKEL (reference sequence). This CDR3 has 15 residues. CDR3 DNA sequence: TGTGCCAGCAGCCCCCGGACTAGCCGTTTGGAGACCCAGTACTTC. Translated: CASSPRTSRLETQYF.

Only a few counts were recorded for this clonotype. This chain links TRBV29-1 with TRBJ1-2, with no clear D. V lost 6 bases to trimming and J lost 7 bases, with 12 bases between them. Germline lookup yields CDR1 SQVTM and CDR2 ANQGSEA. The CDR3 has 11 amino acids. The CDR3 bases are TGCAGCGTCGGACCGACTAGTGGCTACACCTTC. Translation gives CSVGPTSGYTF. The variable domain in full, with the rest retrieved from reference TRBV29-1 and TRBJ1-2, is SAVISQKPSRDICQRGTSLTIQCQVDSQVTMMFWYRQQPGQSLTLIATANQGSEATYESGFVIDKFPISRPNLTFSTLTVSNMSPEDSSIYLCSVGPTSGYTFGSGTRLTVV.

Turning to this clonotype: Possible read error: a much larger clone is one base away. V and J are TRBV11-2 and TRBJ1-1; a possible D gene is TRBD1 (5 bases). Trimming left V 4 bases short and J 4 bases short, with 10 bases between. The CDR3 covers 13 residues. Germline values: CDR1 SGHAT, CDR2 FQNNGV. Here the CDR3 reads CASSSQESTEAFF. The DNA for the CDR3 is TGTGCCAGCAGCTCACAGGAAAGCACTGAAGCTTTCTTT.

This clonotype came up many times. V usage is TRBV5-4 and J usage is TRBJ2-5; 9 bases are shared with TRBD2. Trimming took 4 bases from V and 3 from J; bases not matched to a gene: 10. Germline V lookup: CDR1 SGHNT, CDR2 YYREEE (reference sequence). This CDR3 region has 16 residues. The CDR3 region is CASSPDGVAGEETQYF. The CDR3 bases are TGTGCCAGCAGCCCCGACGGGGTAGCGGGAGAAGAGACCCAGTACTTC.

In its sample, this clonotype was seen many times. The chain has TRBV12-5 and TRBJ1-1; a weak D match, TRBD1 (6 bases). Trimming took 0 bases from V and 3 from J, leaving 14 bases between them. This CDR3 has 16 residues. CDR1 and CDR2 (germline): LGHNT, FRNRAP. The CDR3 nucleotides are TGTGCTAGTGGTTTGGTACTTGGGGGGCCGTACACTGAAGCTTTCTTT. It yields the protein CASGLVLGGPYTEAFF.

J is TRBJ1-6 and V is TRBV7-2; possible D gene TRBD1, 5 bases. From germline, CDR1 is SGHTA and CDR2 FQGNSA. The V gene lost 5 bases and the J gene lost 7 bases, with 18 bases spanning the gap. CDR3 length equals 16 residues. Here the CDR3 reads CASSPSGTLANSPLHF. Here the CDR3 DNA reads TGTGCCAGCAGCCCTTCGGGGACCCTAGCCAATTCACCCCTCCACTTT.

This clonotype was observed a handful of times. This chain links TRBV29-1 with TRBJ2-7, with unresolved D. From germline, CDR1 is SQVTM and CDR2 ANQGSEA. The CDR3 spans 14 residues. The V gene lost 0 bases and the J gene lost 6 bases, with 15 bases spanning the gap. CDR3 sequence (DNA): TGCAGCGTTGAAGATCGCCGGGTTTCTTCCGAGCAGTACTTC. Its protein is CSVEDRRVSSEQYF.

This sequence joins TRBV7-9 and TRBJ2-5; 9 bases match TRBD2. This CDR3 is built from 14 residues. Germline values: CDR1 SEHNR, CDR2 FQNEAQ (reference sequence). J was trimmed by 10 bases and V by 7 bases; bases with no gene match: 13. As DNA, the CDR3 is TGTGCCAGCACCTACGTTTTGAGCGGGAGGTACCAGTACTTC. It codes for CASTYVLSGRYQYF.

This clonotype was counted a few times. The chain links TRBV10-3 to TRBJ1-2, with 9 bases matching TRBD1. This CDR3 region has 14 residues. Germline V lookup: CDR1 ENHRY, CDR2 SYGVKD. After removal of 6 bases from V and 3 bases from J, the junction contained 5 bases not matched to a gene. The CDR3 DNA sequence: TGTGCCATCAGGGGACAGGGCGACCACTATGGCTACACCTTC. Amino acid sequence: CAIRGQGDHYGYTF.

This clonotype was seen more than once but under ten times. This chain joins TRBV28 and TRBJ2-7, with D perhaps TRBD2 (7 bases). CDR3 length equals 14 residues. With 2 bases removed from V and 2 bases from J, the gap between germline ends came to 10 bases. Germline-derived CDR1 and CDR2 are MDHEN and SYDVKM. CDR3 residues: CASSLRGGAYEQYF. The CDR3 DNA reads as TGTGCCAGCAGTTTAAGGGGGGGTGCCTACGAGCAGTACTTC.

This clonotype showed up just a few times. The V call is TRBV24-1, the J call TRBJ2-1, with 7 bases fitting TRBD2. The V gene's germline CDR1 is KGHDR and CDR2 SFDVKD. The CDR3 runs 18 residues. With 4 bases clipped from V and 5 bases from J, the junction kept 16 bases outside the gene matches. This CDR3 is CATSDSSGVGGSNNEQFF. The DNA of the CDR3 is TGTGCCACCAGTGACTCGTCGGGTGTGGGAGGGAGTAACAATGAGCAGTTCTTC.

This clonotype was observed a few times. The V call is TRBV2, the J call TRBJ2-1; TRBD2 aligns across 11 bases. The length of the CDR3 is 14 residues. Per germline, CDR1 SNHLY and CDR2 FYNNEI. V shed 6 bases, J shed 7 bases, and the junction held 5 bases outside the gene matches. CDR3 sequence (DNA): TGTGCCAGCAGGTTAGCGGGAGGGAGGAATGAGCAGTTCTTC. Translating it yields CASRLAGGRNEQFF.

This clonotype appeared many times. V usage is TRBV29-1 and J usage is TRBJ2-3; 7 nucleotides match TRBD2. Germline CDR1 and CDR2: SQVTM and ANQGSEA. J gave up 3 bases and V 3 bases, and 6 bases lay outside the gene matches. The CDR3 runs 14 residues. This CDR3 reads CSVEGGGRTDTQYF. In nucleotides, the CDR3 is TGCAGCGTTGAGGGGGGAGGGCGAACAGATACGCAGTATTTT.

This chain connects TRBV6-2 or TRBV6-3 to TRBJ2-7; TRBD1 aligns across 11 bases. Germline V CDR1 and CDR2: MNHEY, SVGEGT. The CDR3 sequence is 16 residues long. V gave up 8 bases and J gave up 6 bases; unmatched junction bases: 15. This chain's CDR3 is CASDNGPGQGEAEQYF. The CDR3 DNA follows: TGTGCCAGCGACAACGGGCCGGGACAGGGGGAGGCCGAGCAGTACTTC.

This clonotype has a count of ten or more. The chain joins TRBV6-2 or TRBV6-3 to TRBJ2-7; D may correspond to TRBD1 or TRBD2 (5 bases each). The CDR3 extends over 11 amino acids. Germline V gene sequence: CDR1 MNHEY, CDR2 SVGEGT. V was trimmed by 11 bases and J by 6 bases, leaving 14 bases between them. In DNA form, the CDR3 reads TGTGCCGTGGGGGTCGGCCTCGAGCAGTACTTC. Translating gives CAVGVGLEQYF.

Concerning this clonotype itself: A much larger clone lies one base from this, so it may be a read error. The chain couples TRBV14 to TRBJ2-5; TRBD2 matches at 8 bases. This CDR3 has 17 amino acids. From germline, CDR1 is SGHDN and CDR2 FVKESK. The CDR3 region has the DNA TGTGCCAGCAGCCAAGCCGAGTGGCTCGCCGGGAGGGAGACCCGGTACTTC. Its translation is CASSQAEWLAGRETRYF. Full variable domain (outside the CDR3, taken from reference TRBV14 and TRBJ2-5): EAGVTQFPSHSVIEKGQTVTLRCDPISGHDNLYWYRRVMGKEIKFLLHFVKESKQDESGMPNNRFLAERTGGTYSTLKVQPAELEDSGVYFCASSQAEWLAGRETRYFGPGTRLLVL.

At least ten counts were recorded for this clonotype. The chain recombines TRBV18 with TRBJ2-7, with D maybe TRBD1 (5 bases). Germline V gene data show CDR1 as KGHSH and CDR2 as LQKENI. V lost 3 bases to trimming and J lost 0 bases, with 9 bases between them. The CDR3 runs 14 residues. The CDR3 region is CASSPRQRSYEQYF. The CDR3 DNA reads as TGTGCCAGCTCACCCCGACAGCGCTCCTACGAGCAGTACTTC.

This chain links TRBV27 with TRBJ1-2, with TRBD1 as a possible D gene (6 bases). Trimming removed 5 bases from V and 4 bases from J, with 14 bases in between. Germline V gene lookup returns CDR1 MNHEY and CDR2 SMNVEV (reference sequence). CDR3 length: 14 residues. CDR3 sequence: CASSQWGGGYGYTF. The CDR3 nucleotides are TGTGCCAGCAGTCAATGGGGGGGCGGCTATGGCTACACCTTC.

The chain joins TRBV6-4 to TRBJ2-6; the D gene is possibly TRBD2 (7 bases). V lost 6 bases and J 2 bases, leaving 11 bases between the germline ends. This CDR3 region has 15 residues. The germline V gene has CDR1 MRHNA and CDR2 SNTAGT. The CDR3 protein is CASSRGGAGANVLTF. In DNA, the CDR3 is TGTGCCAGCAGCCGAGGGGGGGCTGGGGCCAACGTCCTGACTTTC.

Many counts were recorded for this clonotype. The chain recombines TRBV5-1 with TRBJ1-5; 7 nucleotides match TRBD1. The CDR3 is made up of 14 amino acids. Looked up from germline, CDR1 is SGHRS and CDR2 is YFSETQ. Losses at the gene ends were 1 base for V and 5 bases for J; bases not matched to a gene: 3. The CDR3 sequence: CASSLNTGDQPQHF. The CDR3 DNA sequence: TGCGCCAGCAGCTTGAATACAGGGGATCAGCCCCAGCATTTT. Together with reference TRBV5-1 and TRBJ1-5, the CDR3 gives the full variable domain: KAGVTQTPRYLIKTRGQQVTLSCSPISGHRSVSWYQQTPGQGLQFLFEYFSETQRNKGNFPGRFSGRQFSNSRSEMNVSTLELGDSALYLCASSLNTGDQPQHFGDGTRLSIL.

The sample holds many counts of this clonotype. This sequence joins TRBV11-2 and TRBJ2-5, with a weak D call TRBD2 (5 bases). V was clipped by 5 bases and J by 7 bases, with 17 bases between them. Per germline, CDR1 SGHAT and CDR2 FQNNGV. This CDR3 spans 14 amino acids. The DNA for the CDR3 is TGTGCCAGCAGCCCTGAGAGGGCCAAGGGGACCCAGTACTTC. It translates to CASSPERAKGTQYF.

The chain joins TRBV19 to TRBJ1-5; 7 bases agree with TRBD1. The V segment lost 6 bases and the J segment 5 bases; nucleotides outside the gene matches: 7. Germline V gene data show CDR1 as LNHDA and CDR2 as SQIVND (reference sequence). There are 14 residues in the CDR3. CDR3 residues: CASSPQGDHQPQHF. The CDR3 region has the DNA TGTGCCAGTAGCCCTCAGGGGGACCATCAGCCCCAGCATTTT.

This clonotype was observed many times. The chain combines TRBV19 with TRBJ1-4; D not resolved. The CDR3 consists of 13 residues. V was pared by 10 bases and J by 2 bases, with 11 bases between. Germline lookup yields CDR1 LNHDA and CDR2 SQIVND (reference sequence). Written as DNA, the CDR3 is TGTGCCACCCGAAGGGCTACTAATGAAAAACTGTTTTTT. Its protein is CATRRATNEKLFF.